This T cell receptor (beta chain) was captured by sequencing in a study of Ad26.COV2.S vaccination and SARS-CoV-2 variants. Study summary: Participants got Ad26.COV2.S intramuscularly, once or twice 56 days apart. Study-wide findings and caveats: Possible underestimation of total T cell responses by the TCR breadth and depth analyses was noted. With respect to non-spike TCR breadth, vaccine and placebo recipients were similar.

Measured with immunoSEQ multiplex PCR; TCRdb has only the in-frame clones, and not every one. The data show about 350,000 clones, around 90% seen once. In this sample, this clone turned up a few times. Its antigen is unidentified. Regarding treatment: roughly 20 received Ad26.COV2.S at low or high dose, single or two shots; about 5 received placebo; per-sample allocation not given. The samples were gathered on day 63 after the first injection of vaccine or placebo. Sequenced here: peripheral blood, sampled in a trial of Ad26.COV2.S vaccine versus placebo. The TCR sequence derives from a person between 18 and 59 years old who received the Ad26.COV2.S COVID-19 vaccine or a placebo.

This CDR3 reads CASSLRTANSPLHF. CDR3 in DNA: TGTGCCAGCAGTTTAAGGACAGCCAATTCACCCCTCCACTTT. This chain links TRBV27 with TRBJ1-6; possible D gene TRBD1, 6 bases. V lost 2 bases and J 7 bases, leaving 9 bases between the germline ends. The germline V gene encodes CDR1 MNHEY and CDR2 SMNVEV (reference sequence). The CDR3 covers 14 residues.